This TCR beta chain was identified in a study of CD8 T cells in Susac syndrome. The CDR3 has 10 residues. Trimming took 6 bases from V and 5 from J, leaving 5 bases between them. The germline V gene encodes CDR1 SGDLS and CDR2 YYNGEE. With random hexamers, about 0.45 to 1 ug RNA was reverse transcribed. Amplification of TCR beta CDR3 used immunoSEQ multiplex PCR across 54 Vbeta and 13 Jbeta. From the immunoSEQ multiplex PCR reads, TCRdb called clonotypes with MiXCR, one entry per CDR3 protein. The table records more than 150,000 distinct CDR3 sequences, about 93% of them present only once. Specimen: CD4+ T cells from PBMCs. The clonotype comes from a human donor in good health. This chain joins TRBV9 and TRBJ2-5; D gene unclear. The CDR3 DNA sequence: TGTGCCAGCATGCGGGAGACCCAGTACTTC. It codes for CASMRETQYF.